What follows is one TCR beta chain and its context. These data are taken from a study of tumor-infiltrating lymphocytes in oesophageal squamous cell carcinoma. TCRdb passed the PCR reads through MiXCR, listing each CDR3 protein once. The table lists approximately 15,000 distinct CDR3 sequences, 53% of them singletons, with over 15% in the top ten. There are 18 residues in the CDR3. V trimming: 4 bases; J trimming: 3 bases; junction bases outside the gene matches: 11. Germline V CDR1 and CDR2: SGHTA, FQGNSA. The chain employs TRBV7-2 and TRBJ2-1; TRBD2 aligns across 11 bases. The sequenced sample was esophageal tumor tissue. The TCR comes from a male donor with esophageal squamous cell carcinoma. The CDR3, as DNA: TGTGCCAGCAGCTCATCGTTAGCGGGAGGGAGTGGCTACAATGAGCAGTTCTTC. This gives the protein CASSSSLAGGSGYNEQFF.